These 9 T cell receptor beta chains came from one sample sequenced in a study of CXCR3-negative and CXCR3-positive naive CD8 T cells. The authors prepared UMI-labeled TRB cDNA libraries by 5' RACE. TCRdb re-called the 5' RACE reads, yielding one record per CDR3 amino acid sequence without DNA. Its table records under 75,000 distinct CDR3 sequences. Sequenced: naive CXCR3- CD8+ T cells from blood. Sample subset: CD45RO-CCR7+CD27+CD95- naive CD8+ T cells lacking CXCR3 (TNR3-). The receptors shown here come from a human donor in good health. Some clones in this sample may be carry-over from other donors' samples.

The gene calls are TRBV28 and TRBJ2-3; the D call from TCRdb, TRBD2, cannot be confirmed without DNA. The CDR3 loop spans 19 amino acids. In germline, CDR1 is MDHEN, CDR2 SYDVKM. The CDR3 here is CASSFLLPLAGGSTDTQYF.

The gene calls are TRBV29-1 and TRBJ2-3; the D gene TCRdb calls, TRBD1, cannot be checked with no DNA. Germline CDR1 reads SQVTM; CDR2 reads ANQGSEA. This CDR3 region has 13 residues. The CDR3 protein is CSVTGQSTDTQYF.

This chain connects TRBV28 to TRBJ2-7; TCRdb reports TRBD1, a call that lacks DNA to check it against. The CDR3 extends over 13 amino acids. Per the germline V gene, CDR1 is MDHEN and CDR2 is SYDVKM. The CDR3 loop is CASSLGAVYEQYF.

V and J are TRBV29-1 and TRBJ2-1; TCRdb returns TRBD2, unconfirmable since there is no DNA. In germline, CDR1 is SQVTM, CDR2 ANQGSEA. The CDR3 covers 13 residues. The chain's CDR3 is CSVGTSGGDEQFF.

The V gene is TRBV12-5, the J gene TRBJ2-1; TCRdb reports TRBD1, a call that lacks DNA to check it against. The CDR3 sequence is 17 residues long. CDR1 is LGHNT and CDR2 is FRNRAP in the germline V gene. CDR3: CASGLVLSRENYNEQFF.

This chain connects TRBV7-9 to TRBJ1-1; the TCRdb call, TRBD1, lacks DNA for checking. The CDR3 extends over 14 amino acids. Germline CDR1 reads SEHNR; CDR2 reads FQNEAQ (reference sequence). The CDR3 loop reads CASSPTTGTDEAFF.

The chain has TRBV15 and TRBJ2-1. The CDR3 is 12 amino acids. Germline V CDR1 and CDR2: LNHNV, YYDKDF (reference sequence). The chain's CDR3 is CATSRVSNEQFF.

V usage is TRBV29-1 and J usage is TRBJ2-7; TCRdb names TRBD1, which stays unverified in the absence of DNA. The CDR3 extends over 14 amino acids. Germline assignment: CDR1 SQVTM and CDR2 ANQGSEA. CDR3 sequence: CSVEVSGTTYEQYF.

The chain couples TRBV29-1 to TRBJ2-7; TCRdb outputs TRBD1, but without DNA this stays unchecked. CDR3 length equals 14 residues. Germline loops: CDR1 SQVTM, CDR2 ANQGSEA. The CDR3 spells CSVEEVLGGYEQYF.